This T cell receptor beta chain came from a study of cytomegalovirus exposure and HLA in healthy donors. The germline V gene has CDR1 SEHNR and CDR2 FQNEAQ (reference sequence). The V gene lost 3 bases and the J gene lost 6 bases, with 8 bases spanning the gap. The CDR3 totals 12 residues. The PCR contained 60 Vbeta and 13 Jbeta primers. Generated by immunoSEQ multiplex PCR, the TCRdb table keeps only in-frame clones and is missing some. The sample has about 100,000 clones, about 80% seen once. The origin of this receptor is a man aged 25-40 years in good health and CMV-seropositive. The sample consisted of PBMCs. The chain recombines TRBV7-9 with TRBJ1-1; no definite D call. In nucleotides, the CDR3 is TGTGCCAGCAGCTTTTACGGGGCTGAAGCTTTCTTT. Protein sequence: CASSFYGAEAFF.